These 12 T cell receptor beta chains came from one sample sequenced in a study of blood T cell repertoires in COVID-19. Assay used: immunoSEQ multiplex PCR; TCRdb lists only in-frame clones, some missing. This table holds about 87,000 clones, approximately 71% found once. The sample consisted of peripheral blood. The receptors here all came from a woman between 45 and 60 years old with acute or convalescent COVID-19.

The gene calls are TRBV18 and TRBJ1-5; no clear D gene. Trimming stripped 3 bases from V and 1 base from J, with 16 bases between. The germline V gene encodes CDR1 KGHSH and CDR2 LQKENI. The CDR3 is 17 amino acids. The CDR3 here is CASSPVAESPSNQPQHF. The CDR3 DNA is TGTGCCAGCTCACCGGTTGCTGAGAGCCCCAGCAATCAGCCCCAGCATTTT.

The chain links TRBV19 to TRBJ2-7, with D possibly TRBD2 on 6 matching bases. CDR3 size: 13 residues. The V end lost 5 bases, the J end lost 1 base, and 9 bases lay between the germline ends. Germline V gene sequence: CDR1 LNHDA, CDR2 SQIVND (reference sequence). CDR3 loop: CASSAGRSYEQYF. CDR3 coding DNA: TGTGCCAGTAGTGCGGGACGGTCCTACGAGCAGTACTTC.

The rearrangement uses TRBV19 and TRBJ2-3, with TRBD1 as a possible D gene (6 bases). The V end lost 3 bases, the J end lost 6 bases, and 16 bases lay between the germline ends. The germline gives CDR1 LNHDA, CDR2 SQIVND (reference sequence). The CDR3 runs 15 residues. The CDR3 nucleotides read TGTGCCAGTAGTATTTCCGGGGCAGGGGCGGATACGCAGTATTTT. It codes for CASSISGAGADTQYF.

The chain recombines TRBV12-5 with TRBJ2-1; D is ambiguous. Germline CDR1 LGHNT, CDR2 FRNRAP. The V end was cut by 7 bases, the J end by 4 bases, with 8 bases between. The CDR3 contains 12 residues. CDR3 sequence reads: CASVGAYNEQFF. In DNA, the CDR3 is TGTGCTAGTGTCGGAGCTTACAATGAGCAGTTCTTC.

This chain links TRBV12-3 or TRBV12-4 with TRBJ2-7; D may be TRBD1 (5 bases). The V end lost 5 bases, the J end lost 5 bases, and 10 bases lay between the germline ends. The CDR3 loop spans 12 amino acids. DNA of the CDR3: TGTGCCAGCAGTGCGACAGCGAACGAGCAGTACTTC. Residues: CASSATANEQYF.

The chain uses TRBV28 and TRBJ1-5; D possibly corresponds to TRBD1 (6 bases). The CDR3 contains 14 residues. Germline V gives CDR1 MDHEN, CDR2 SYDVKM. The ends were cut back, 6 bases at V and 2 bases at J, with 11 bases in the middle. The CDR3 spells CASRGGMGNQPQHF. The CDR3 DNA follows: TGTGCCAGCAGAGGGGGAATGGGCAATCAGCCCCAGCATTTT.

The V gene is TRBV18, the J gene TRBJ2-7; tentative D call: TRBD2 (5 bases). Deletions cut 3 bases from V and 6 bases from J, with 12 bases between. The CDR3 loop spans 13 amino acids. CDR1 KGHSH and CDR2 LQKENI come from the germline V gene. Written as DNA, the CDR3 is TGTGCCAGCTCACCTGATCACGGAGGCGAGCAGTACTTC. Amino acid sequence: CASSPDHGGEQYF. Complete variable domain (other parts from reference TRBV18 and TRBJ2-7): NAGVMQNPRHLVRRRGQEARLRCSPMKGHSHVYWYRQLPEEGLKFMVYLQKENIIDESGMPKERFSAEFPKEGPSILRIQQVVRGDSAAYFCASSPDHGGEQYFGPGTRLTVT.

This clone was counted only a few times. The chain is built from TRBV7-9 and TRBJ2-7, with 7 bases matching TRBD1. This CDR3 region has 18 residues. Losses at the gene ends were 5 bases for V and 2 bases for J; bases not matched to a gene: 18. Germline V CDR1 and CDR2: SEHNR, FQNEAQ (reference sequence). DNA for the CDR3: TGTGCCAGCAGCACCACCTCCTCTATGAGACAGGGCACCTACGAGCAGTACTTC. Its protein product is CASSTTSSMRQGTYEQYF.

This rearrangement joins TRBV5-1 to TRBJ1-4, with D unresolved. There are 16 residues in the CDR3. Germline assignment: CDR1 SGHRS and CDR2 YFSETQ. Trimming left V 0 bases short and J 4 bases short, with 13 bases between. CDR3 DNA sequence: TGCGCCAGCAGCTTGGCCTCGGCGCCGGGTAATGAAAAACTGTTTTTT. This gives the protein CASSLASAPGNEKLFF.

The V gene is TRBV18, the J gene TRBJ1-5, with a possible D match to TRBD1 (6 bases). The CDR3 is 16 residues long. CDR1 and CDR2 (germline): KGHSH, LQKENI. V lost 3 bases and J 7 bases, leaving 19 bases between the germline ends. The CDR3 sequence is CASSPIGGRDHQPQHF. The CDR3 nucleotides are TGTGCCAGCTCACCCATTGGGGGCAGGGATCACCAGCCCCAGCATTTT. Full variable domain (outside the CDR3, taken from reference TRBV18 and TRBJ1-5): NAGVMQNPRHLVRRRGQEARLRCSPMKGHSHVYWYRQLPEEGLKFMVYLQKENIIDESGMPKERFSAEFPKEGPSILRIQQVVRGDSAAYFCASSPIGGRDHQPQHFGDGTRLSIL.

This rearrangement joins TRBV5-1 to TRBJ1-1; tentative D call: TRBD1 (6 bases). In germline, CDR1 is SGHRS, CDR2 YFSETQ. With 2 bases removed from V and 6 bases from J, the gap between germline ends came to 11 bases. This CDR3 region has 13 residues. The CDR3 DNA sequence: TGCGCCAGCAGCTTCGAACAGGGCGCTGAAGCTTTCTTT. Translating it yields CASSFEQGAEAFF.

This CDR3 reads CASLLTVPGELFF. CDR3 sequence (DNA): TGTGCCAGCCTCTTGACAGTCCCCGGGGAGCTGTTTTTT. V gene TRBV12-3 or TRBV12-4 combines with J gene TRBJ2-2; TRBD1 is a possible D gene (5 bases). With 8 bases removed from V and 6 bases from J, the gap between germline ends came to 13 bases. This CDR3 comprises 13 residues.